The 27 T cell receptor beta chains presented below share a single source sample, sequenced in a study of blood T cell repertoires in COVID-19. Method: immunoSEQ multiplex PCR; TCRdb's copy keeps in-frame clones and lacks some. In the table there are roughly 250,000 clones, around 80% of which are singletons. Sequencing used peripheral blood. The receptors shown here come from a woman between 40 and 55 years old with active or convalescent COVID-19.

The chain couples TRBV3-1 (or the pseudogene TRBV3-2) to TRBJ1-2; the D gene is possibly TRBD1 (5 bases). Trimming took 1 base from V and 8 from J, leaving 11 bases between them. CDR1 LGHDT and CDR2 YNNKEL come from the germline V gene (reference sequence). The CDR3 contains 13 residues. Written as DNA, the CDR3 is TGTGCCAGCAGCCAAGCCGGGGCGGGGGGCTACACCTTC. This sequence encodes CASSQAGAGGYTF.

CDR3 sequence reads: CASSDGSNTGELFF. The CDR3 DNA sequence: TGTGCCAGCAGTGACGGGTCTAACACCGGGGAGCTGTTTTTT. J is TRBJ2-2 and V is TRBV27; D not certain. V dropped 5 bases and J dropped 2 bases, with 9 bases sitting between them. The germline V gene has CDR1 MNHEY and CDR2 SMNVEV (reference sequence). The CDR3 runs 14 residues.

The chain combines TRBV27 with TRBJ1-5; no clear D. The CDR3 totals 14 residues. V gave up 6 bases and J gave up 10 bases, with 19 bases separating them. Germline CDR1 and CDR2: MNHEY and SMNVEV (reference sequence). The CDR3 DNA reads as TGTGCCAGCAGGGAGACGGGTGGTAGAGGACCCCAGCATTTT. This encodes CASRETGGRGPQHF.

The chain carries TRBV19 and TRBJ2-4; D uncertain. Trimming shortened V by 6 bases and J by 0 bases, and 9 bases separated the two germline ends. Germline CDR1 LNHDA, CDR2 SQIVND (reference sequence). CDR3 length: 14 amino acids. The CDR3 region is CASSQMSAKNIQYF. The CDR3 DNA reads as TGTGCCAGTAGCCAGATGTCAGCCAAAAACATTCAGTACTTC. The full variable domain, completed using reference TRBV19 and TRBJ2-4, is DGGITQSPKYLFRKEGQNVTLSCEQNLNHDAMYWYRQDPGQGLRLIYYSQIVNDFQKGDIAEGYSVSREKKESFPLTVTSAQKNPTAFYLCASSQMSAKNIQYFGAGTRLSVL.

The genes are TRBV5-1 and TRBJ1-1, with a possible D match to TRBD1 (5 bases). CDR3 length: 14 amino acids. Trimming removed 4 bases at V and 4 bases at J, with 14 bases between. In germline, CDR1 is SGHRS, CDR2 YFSETQ. The CDR3: CASSTWGDGTEAFF. CDR3 DNA: TGCGCCAGCAGCACATGGGGGGATGGCACTGAAGCTTTCTTT.

The chain's CDR3 is CASSAAGTGTEKLFF. The DNA for the CDR3 is TGTGCCAGCAGCGCGGCCGGGACAGGGACTGAAAAACTGTTTTTT. The rearrangement joins TRBV9 to TRBJ1-4; 9 nucleotides match TRBD1. Germline trimming cut 3 bases from V and 7 bases from J; bases unmatched to any gene: 7. The CDR3 spans 15 residues. Germline lookup yields CDR1 SGDLS and CDR2 YYNGEE.

The chain has TRBV7-3 and TRBJ1-2; 7 bases are a match to TRBD1. J was trimmed by 2 bases and V by 4 bases; bases with no gene match: 4. The CDR3 has 14 residues. Germline V gene sequence: CDR1 SGHTA, CDR2 FQGTGA. CDR3 amino acids: CASSWTGSNYGYTF. The CDR3 DNA reads TGTGCCAGCAGCTGGACAGGTTCAAACTATGGCTACACCTTC.

The chain employs TRBV10-3 and TRBJ2-3; TRBD1 matches 7 bases. The CDR3 is 13 amino acids. Per the germline V gene, CDR1 is ENHRY and CDR2 is SYGVKD. The junction had 6 bases not matched to a gene; V was cut back by 10 bases and J by 2 bases. The CDR3 sequence: CATSGTDTDTQYF. The CDR3 DNA sequence: TGTGCCACGTCCGGGACAGACACAGATACGCAGTATTTT.

There are many counts of this clone. The chain uses TRBV7-9 and TRBJ2-7; 9 bases fit TRBD1. CDR1 and CDR2 (germline): SEHNR, FQNEAQ (reference sequence). This CDR3 region has 12 residues. J gave up 6 bases and V 5 bases, and 2 bases lay outside the gene matches. CDR3 bases: TGTGCCAGCAGCCGGACAGGGGCCGAGCAGTACTTC. It encodes CASSRTGAEQYF.

On this clone itself: The same CDR3 also results from other DNA sequences found in this sample. The chain joins TRBV5-4 to TRBJ1-2; D remains ambiguous. Trimming shortened V by 0 bases and J by 2 bases, and 11 bases separated the two germline ends. The germline CDR1 and CDR2 sequences are SGHNT and YYREEE (reference sequence). The CDR3 is made up of 15 amino acids. The CDR3 sequence is CASSLGTGNNYGYTF. The CDR3 bases are TGTGCCAGCAGCTTGGGGACGGGGAACAACTATGGCTACACCTTC.

This chain uses TRBV6-5 with TRBJ1-1, with 9 positions matching TRBD1. The junction had 6 bases not matched to a gene; V was cut back by 0 bases and J by 4 bases. Germline CDR1 and CDR2: MNHEY and SVGAGI. The CDR3 loop spans 16 amino acids. The CDR3 bases are TGTGCCAGCAGTTACTCCTTCCCACAGGGGGCCACTGAAGCTTTCTTT. Protein sequence: CASSYSFPQGATEAFF.

CDR3 protein: CASSLELAGGYQETQYF. The CDR3 DNA reads TGTGCCAGCAGCTTAGAATTGGCGGGGGGGTACCAAGAGACCCAGTACTTC. This chain connects TRBV7-2 to TRBJ2-5, with 9 nucleotides matching TRBD2. V was pared by 1 base and J by 0 bases, with 6 bases of the junction left unmatched. The CDR3 spans 17 residues. Germline CDR1 and CDR2: SGHTA and FQGNSA.

The chain recombines TRBV3-1 (or the pseudogene TRBV3-2) with TRBJ2-2; 10 bases are shared with TRBD2. From germline, CDR1 is LGHDT and CDR2 YNNKEL (reference sequence). Trimming at V came to 2 bases and at J to 6 bases, leaving 0 bases not matched to a gene. The CDR3 has 14 amino acids. The CDR3 sequence: CASSQSGGAGELFF. CDR3 nucleotide sequence: TGTGCCAGCAGCCAAAGCGGGGGGGCCGGGGAGCTGTTTTTT.

This chain connects TRBV7-2 to TRBJ1-5; D may be TRBD1 (6 bases). Germline V gene sequence: CDR1 SGHTA, CDR2 FQGNSA. The CDR3 loop spans 14 amino acids. Trimming took off 3 bases at V and 5 bases at J, with 11 bases between the two ends. DNA of the CDR3: TGTGCCAGCAGCTTCCCGGGGGGCCATCAGCCCCAGCATTTT. Translation: CASSFPGGHQPQHF.

The J gene is TRBJ1-2, the V gene TRBV5-6; tentative D call: TRBD1 (6 bases). Germline V gene lookup returns CDR1 SGHDT and CDR2 YYEEEE. The CDR3 extends over 14 amino acids. Trimming pared 5 bases from V and 3 bases from J, leaving 14 bases between. CDR3: CASSSTDSYYGYTF. The DNA for the CDR3 is TGTGCCAGCAGTTCAACGGACAGCTACTATGGCTACACCTTC.

The V call is TRBV12-3 or TRBV12-4, the J call TRBJ2-3; 7 bases line up with TRBD1. The CDR3 has 13 residues. Losses at the gene ends were 6 bases for V and 3 bases for J; bases not matched to a gene: 3. In nucleotides, the CDR3 is TGTGCCAGCAGGGTGACAGGGACAGATACGCAGTATTTT. Amino acids: CASRVTGTDTQYF.

The V call is TRBV5-1, the J call TRBJ1-2; D is possibly TRBD1 (6 bases). From germline, CDR1 is SGHRS and CDR2 YFSETQ. V lost 3 bases to trimming and J lost 2 bases, with 11 bases between them. The CDR3 length is 14 residues. This CDR3 is CASSSQGYNYGYTF. CDR3 sequence (DNA): TGCGCCAGCAGCTCTCAGGGGTACAACTATGGCTACACCTTC.

This clone has a handful of counts. The chain links TRBV4-1 to TRBJ2-2; tentatively, D is TRBD1 (6 bases). CDR3 length: 16 amino acids. CDR1 is MGHRA, CDR2 YSYEKL, per germline. Between the trimmed V and J ends, which lost 2 bases and 2 bases, there was a span of 12 bases. As DNA, the CDR3 is TGCGCCAGCAGCCAACCCCTCAGGGGTAACACCGGGGAGCTGTTTTTT. Residues: CASSQPLRGNTGELFF.

The CDR3 spells CASSEAWTDNSPLHF. CDR3 bases: TGTGCCAGCAGTGAAGCGTGGACAGATAATTCACCCCTCCACTTT. The chain is built from TRBV6-1 and TRBJ1-6; possible D gene TRBD1, 6 bases. The CDR3 is made up of 15 amino acids. Germline V gene sequence: CDR1 MNHNS, CDR2 SASEGT. The V and J ends lost 0 bases and 5 bases respectively, with 8 bases between them.

The chain is built from TRBV6-5 and TRBJ1-5; no firm D call. The CDR3 is made up of 15 amino acids. V lost 5 bases and J lost 0, with 11 bases in between. Germline V gives CDR1 MNHEY, CDR2 SVGAGI. Here the CDR3 reads CASSPSGVSNQPQHF. The CDR3, as DNA: TGTGCCAGCAGTCCATCGGGAGTTAGCAATCAGCCCCAGCATTTT.

This clone was picked up a small number of times. The chain carries TRBV19 and TRBJ1-6, with 8 bases identical to TRBD1. This CDR3 has 12 residues. Germline V gene data show CDR1 as LNHDA and CDR2 as SQIVND (reference sequence). With 6 bases clipped from V and 10 bases from J, the junction kept 2 bases outside the gene matches. CDR3 protein: CASRGTGSPLHF. The CDR3 DNA sequence: TGTGCCAGTAGGGGGACAGGCTCACCCCTCCACTTT.

This clone was detected only once. The V gene is TRBV18, the J gene TRBJ1-1, with 7 bases identical to TRBD1. V shed 3 bases and J 1 base; nucleotides not matched to a gene: 5. CDR3 length equals 15 residues. The V gene's germline CDR1 is KGHSH and CDR2 LQKENI. CDR3 amino acids: CASSPQGQKNTEAFF. DNA of the CDR3: TGTGCCAGCTCACCCCAGGGACAGAAGAACACTGAAGCTTTCTTT.

The chain has TRBV3-1 (or the pseudogene TRBV3-2) and TRBJ1-6; 7 bases map to TRBD1. Germline lookup yields CDR1 LGHDT and CDR2 YNNKEL (reference sequence). The CDR3 length is 15 residues. After removal of 4 bases from V and 6 bases from J, the junction contained 6 bases not matched to a gene. DNA for the CDR3: TGTGCCAGCAGCCTTCCCGGGACAGCTAATTCACCCCTCCACTTT. The encoded protein is CASSLPGTANSPLHF.

This clone has a single count. The CDR3 DNA reads TGTGCCTGGAGTGTGGGACAGTACAATGAGCAGTTCTTC. Its protein product is CAWSVGQYNEQFF. The chain carries TRBV30 and TRBJ2-1; the match to TRBD1 covers 7 bases. Trimming at V came to 0 bases and at J to 4 bases, leaving 0 bases not matched to a gene. The CDR3 totals 13 residues. Germline V lookup: CDR1 GTSNPN, CDR2 SVGIG (reference sequence).

This sequence joins TRBV7-8 and TRBJ1-2, with 7 bases identical to TRBD1. CDR1 is SGHVS, CDR2 FQNEAQ, per germline. J lost 0 bases, V lost 4 bases, and 17 bases had no gene match. CDR3 length: 19 residues. The CDR3 reads CASSSPLEGSGQPNYGYTF. The CDR3 coding sequence is TGTGCCAGCAGCTCCCCCTTGGAGGGCTCGGGACAGCCTAACTATGGCTACACCTTC.

This chain links TRBV6-5 with TRBJ2-4, with D perhaps TRBD2 (5 bases). This CDR3 has 13 amino acids. Germline V gene sequence: CDR1 MNHEY, CDR2 SVGAGI. The V and J ends lost 6 bases and 9 bases respectively, with 15 bases between them. The CDR3 spells CASSPSGEGIQYF. The CDR3 region has the DNA TGTGCCAGCAGCCCCTCTGGCGAGGGCATTCAGTACTTC.

The J gene is TRBJ2-5, the V gene TRBV7-9, with TRBD2 identical over 8 bases. The CDR3 is made up of 15 amino acids. After removal of 5 bases from V and 3 bases from J, the junction contained 8 bases not matched to a gene. Germline V CDR1 and CDR2: SEHNR, FQNEAQ (reference sequence). Here the CDR3 reads CASSLTNSGEETQYF. The CDR3 DNA reads as TGTGCCAGCAGCCTGACCAATAGCGGGGAAGAGACCCAGTACTTC.